This entry describes one T cell receptor (beta chain). Antigen specificity is unknown. The CDR3 contains 15 residues. CDR1 and CDR2 (germline): KGHSH, LQKENI. V was pared by 0 bases and J by 6 bases, with 5 bases of the junction left unmatched. 13 Jbeta primers and 60 Vbeta primers were used for the PCR. In the source study's methods: Some 80 million unique TCR beta chains, some 11 million shared, were counted in a later analysis. Measured with immunoSEQ multiplex PCR; TCRdb has only the in-frame clones, and not every one. V and J calls and clone size follow that table, whereas D and trimming were derived from the DNA. The table lists 130,000 or so clones, about two thirds of them singletons. This sample is drawn from a study of cytomegalovirus exposure and HLA in healthy donors. Findings and limits, study-wide: Prior analysis indicated that the majority of TCR beta V segments exhibited productivity approximately 87% or approximately 30% of the time. According to a later analysis, donors in an Asian-associated ancestry cluster reportedly had fewer N-insertions than the 666-donor mean. Reported results showed that the classifier diagnosed cytomegalovirus status with high specificity and sensitivity.

The V and J genes are TRBV18 and TRBJ1-2; 9 positions agree with TRBD1. Input material: PBMCs. The TCR was taken from a man aged 45 to 65 in good health and CMV-seropositive. CDR3 nucleotide sequence: TGTGCCAGCTCACCACCGGGGGGGACAGGGCATGGCTACACCTTC. Its protein product is CASSPPGGTGHGYTF.